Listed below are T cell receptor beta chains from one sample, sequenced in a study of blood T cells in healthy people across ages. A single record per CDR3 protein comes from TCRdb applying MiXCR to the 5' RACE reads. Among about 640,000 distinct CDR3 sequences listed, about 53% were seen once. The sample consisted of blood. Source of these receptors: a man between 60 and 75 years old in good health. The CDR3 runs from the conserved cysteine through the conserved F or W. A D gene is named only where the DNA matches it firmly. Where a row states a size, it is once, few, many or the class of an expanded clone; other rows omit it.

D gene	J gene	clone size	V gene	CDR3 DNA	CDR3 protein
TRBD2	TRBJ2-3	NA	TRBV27	TGTGCCAGCAGCCTTATTGGGAGGGCTGGAGATACGCAGTATTTT	CASSLIGRAGDTQYF
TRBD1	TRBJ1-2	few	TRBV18	TGTGCCAGCTCACTTTCCGGGACAGGGGCGCAGTATGGCTACACCTTC	CASSLSGTGAQYGYTF
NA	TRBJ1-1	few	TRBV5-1	TGCGCCAGCAGCTGGGACGGGACGGAGGGTTCCCCTGAAGCTTTCTTT	CASSWDGTEGSPEAFF
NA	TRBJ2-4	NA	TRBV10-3	TGTGCCATCAGCTCCCAGGGGGCCAAAAACATTCAGTACTTC	CAISSQGAKNIQYF
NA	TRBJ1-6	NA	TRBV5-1	TGCGCCAGCAGCTTGGAACGGACTAAGAATTCACCCCTCCACTTT	CASSLERTKNSPLHF
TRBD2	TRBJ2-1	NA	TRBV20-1	TGCAGTGCCCTCGCCGGGGGGGAACCCTACAATGAGCAGTTCTTC	CSALAGGEPYNEQFF
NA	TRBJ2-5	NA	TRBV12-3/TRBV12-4	TGTGCCAGCAGTTTGTGGGGGAGCAAAGAGACCCAGTACTTC	CASSLWGSKETQYF
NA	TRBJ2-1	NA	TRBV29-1	TGCAGCTCTGCAGACAGTCCCCCGTCGGGCTCCTACAATGAGCAGTTCTTC	CSSADSPPSGSYNEQFF
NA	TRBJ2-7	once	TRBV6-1	TGTGCCAGCAGTGAAGTCACAGCGGGCAATGAGCAGTACTTC	CASSEVTAGNEQYF
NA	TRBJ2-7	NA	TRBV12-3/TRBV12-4	TGTGCCAGCAGTCCTCCCCTGGCCAGACCCGAGTCCTACGAGCAGTACTTC	CASSPPLARPESYEQYF
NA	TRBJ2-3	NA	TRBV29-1	TGCAGCGTTGGACTCCCGGCGGACTTCACAGATACGCAGTATTTT	CSVGLPADFTDTQYF
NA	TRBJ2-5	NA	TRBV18	TGTGCCAGCTCACCGCACCGGGACAATCAGCAGCAGTACTTC	CASSPHRDNQQQYF
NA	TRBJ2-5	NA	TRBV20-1	TGCAGTGCTAGTTCCCCTAGCGAGGGAGAGACCCAGTACTTC	CSASSPSEGETQYF
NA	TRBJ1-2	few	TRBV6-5	TGTGCCAGCAAAGAGGGTCACTATGGCTACACCTTC	CASKEGHYGYTF
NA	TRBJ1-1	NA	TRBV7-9	TGTGCCAGCAGCCCGGCGGATACTGAAGCTTTCTTT	CASSPADTEAFF
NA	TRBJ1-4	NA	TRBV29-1	TGCAGCGTTCGGGCTAATGAAAAACTGTTTTTT	CSVRANEKLFF
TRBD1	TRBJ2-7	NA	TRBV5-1	TGCGCCAGCAGCTCGACAGGGGGAAACTTCTTGTACGAGCAGTACTTC	CASSSTGGNFLYEQYF
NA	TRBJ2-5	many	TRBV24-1	TGTGCCACCAGTGATACGTCTTTCCAAGAGACCCAGTACTTC	CATSDTSFQETQYF
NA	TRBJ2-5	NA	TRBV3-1	TGTGCCAGCAGCCAAGTTTTCAGTTCACGGGAGACCCAGTACTTC	CASSQVFSSRETQYF
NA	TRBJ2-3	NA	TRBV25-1	TGTGCCAGCAGTGATATTACGGATACGCAGTATTTT	CASSDITDTQYF
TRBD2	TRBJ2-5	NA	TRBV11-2	TGTGCCAGCAGCGCTATAGCGGGGGGTCAAGAGACCCAGTACTTC	CASSAIAGGQETQYF
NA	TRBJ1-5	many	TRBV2	TGTGCCAGCAGTACTACTCAGGGGACGGTTCAGCCCCAGCATTTT	CASSTTQGTVQPQHF
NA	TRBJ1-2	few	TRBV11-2	TGTGCCAGCAGCTTAATGAGGGGGGCTAACTATGGCTACACCTTC	CASSLMRGANYGYTF
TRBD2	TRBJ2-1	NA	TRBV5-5	TGTGCCAGCAGCCCGACTAGCGGACTTTACAATGAGCAGTTCTTC	CASSPTSGLYNEQFF
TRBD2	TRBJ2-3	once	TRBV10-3	TGTGCCACCGGGACTAGCGGGGCTAGCACAGATACGCAGTATTTT	CATGTSGASTDTQYF
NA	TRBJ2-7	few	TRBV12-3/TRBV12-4	TGTGCCAGCAGTTCTTCTTCGGGACAATACGAGCAGTACTTC	CASSSSSGQYEQYF
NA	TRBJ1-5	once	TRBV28	TGTGCCAGCACTAAAAGGGGCCACAATCAGCCCCAGCATTTT	CASTKRGHNQPQHF
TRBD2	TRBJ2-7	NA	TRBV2	TGTGCCAGCAGTCCTTGGACTAGCGGGTCCTACGAGCAGTACTTC	CASSPWTSGSYEQYF
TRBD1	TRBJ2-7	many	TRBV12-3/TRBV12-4	TGTGCCAGCAGGGCGGACAGGTCCTACGAGCAGTACTTC	CASRADRSYEQYF
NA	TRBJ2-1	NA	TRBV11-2	TGTGCCAGCAGCTCTTTTACGCCTGGATCCTCCTACAATGAGCAGTTCTTC	CASSSFTPGSSYNEQFF
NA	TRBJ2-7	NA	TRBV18	TGTGCCAGCTCAGAAGGGCTAGCGCCCTCCTACGAGCAGTACTTC	CASSEGLAPSYEQYF
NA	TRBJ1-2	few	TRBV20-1	TGCAGTGCTAGGGCAGGGAGGAGCCGCTACACCTTC	CSARAGRSRYTF